One and the same sample provided the 24 T cell receptor beta chains below, sequenced in a study of blood T cell repertoires in COVID-19. Repertoires were generated with immunoSEQ multiplex PCR, while TCRdb's copy carries only in-frame clones and drops some. The repertoire holds around 83,000 clones, with 75% to 90% as singletons. The sample consisted of peripheral blood. The receptors originated from a man in his 70s with active or convalescent COVID-19.

The chain has TRBV10-3 and TRBJ1-5; tentative D call: TRBD1 (6 bases). V lost 3 bases and J 2 bases, leaving 8 bases between the germline ends. The CDR3 is 14 amino acids. Germline CDR1 ENHRY, CDR2 SYGVKD. CDR3 sequence reads: CAISEQGRNQPQHF. In DNA form, the CDR3 reads TGTGCCATCAGTGAACAGGGTCGCAATCAGCCCCAGCATTTT.

The chain employs TRBV5-4 and TRBJ2-1; the match to TRBD1 covers 11 bases. Germline V gene lookup returns CDR1 SGHNT and CDR2 YYREEE (reference sequence). CDR3 length: 16 amino acids. Losses at the gene ends were 0 bases for V and 7 bases for J; bases not matched to a gene: 6. The CDR3 DNA sequence: TGTGCCAGCAGCTTGGTAGGACAGGGGGCGCGAAATGAGCAGTTCTTC. Amino acids: CASSLVGQGARNEQFF.

J is TRBJ2-5 and V is TRBV5-1; weak D call: TRBD2 (7 bases). The length of the CDR3 is 13 residues. The ends were cut back, 7 bases at V and 5 bases at J, with 15 bases in the middle. Per germline, CDR1 SGHRS and CDR2 YFSETQ. CDR3 amino acids: CASYRTAGETQYF. DNA for the CDR3: TGCGCCAGCTACCGGACAGCGGGGGAGACCCAGTACTTC.

The CDR3 here is CASSHDRDANYGYTF. The CDR3 region has the DNA TGTGCCAGCAGCCATGACAGGGACGCTAACTATGGCTACACCTTC. The J gene is TRBJ1-2, the V gene TRBV7-9, with TRBD1 matching 7 bases. The CDR3 runs to 15 residues. From germline, CDR1 is SEHNR and CDR2 FQNEAQ (reference sequence). Trimming at V came to 5 bases and at J to 0 bases, leaving 6 bases not matched to a gene.

V gene TRBV7-3 combines with J gene TRBJ2-7, with D perhaps TRBD1 (5 bases). The CDR3 is 12 residues long. Germline V lookup: CDR1 SGHTA, CDR2 FQGTGA. Trimming stripped 5 bases from V and 4 bases from J, with 9 bases between. The CDR3: CASSPGNYEQYF. As DNA, the CDR3 is TGTGCCAGCAGCCCAGGGAATTACGAGCAGTACTTC.

V usage is TRBV28 and J usage is TRBJ2-7; a weak D match, TRBD1 (6 bases). CDR1 is MDHEN, CDR2 SYDVKM, per germline. With 6 bases removed from V and 5 bases from J, the gap between germline ends came to 11 bases. This CDR3 has 12 residues. The CDR3 sequence is CASSLQGNEQYF. CDR3 in DNA: TGTGCCAGCAGCCTACAGGGTAACGAGCAGTACTTC.

The chain carries TRBV7-9 and TRBJ2-7; 10 positions match TRBD1. The CDR3 extends over 16 amino acids. Germline V gives CDR1 SEHNR, CDR2 FQNEAQ (reference sequence). V trimming: 2 bases; J trimming: 5 bases; junction bases outside the gene matches: 9. The CDR3, as DNA: TGTGCCAGCAGCTTACCCCCGGGACAGGGGTACGACGAGCAGTACTTC. It is translated as CASSLPPGQGYDEQYF.

CDR3 bases: TGCAGTGCCCCGAAGGAGAAAGCTTTCTTT. Translating gives CSAPKEKAFF. J is TRBJ1-1 and V is TRBV20-1; D unresolved. Trimming cost V 6 bases and J 9 bases, with 11 bases left between them. CDR3 size: 10 residues. Germline loops: CDR1 DFQATT, CDR2 SNEGSKA (reference sequence).

This clone has ten or more counts. The rearrangement uses TRBV10-2 and TRBJ2-7; 11 nucleotides match TRBD2. The germline CDR1 and CDR2 sequences are WSHSY and SAAADI. The CDR3 sequence is 17 residues long. With 7 bases clipped from V and 2 bases from J, the junction kept 13 bases outside the gene matches. The CDR3 DNA is TGCGCCAGCACTCCTCCCGGACTAGCGGGCCCCACCTACGAGCAGTACTTC. It codes for CASTPPGLAGPTYEQYF.

V gene TRBV28 combines with J gene TRBJ1-5; D is unresolved. This CDR3 has 13 residues. The germline CDR1 and CDR2 sequences are MDHEN and SYDVKM. V was trimmed by 5 bases and J by 9 bases, leaving 14 bases between them. The CDR3 spells CASSHTQVRPQHF. CDR3 sequence (DNA): TGTGCCAGCAGTCACACCCAGGTCCGGCCCCAGCATTTT.

The J gene is TRBJ2-1, the V gene TRBV5-4, with D possibly being TRBD2 (6 bases). This CDR3 spans 18 amino acids. Per germline, CDR1 SGHNT and CDR2 YYREEE (reference sequence). The V end lost 4 bases, the J end lost 1 base, and 21 bases lay between the germline ends. The CDR3 DNA sequence: TGTGCCAGCAGCCCCCCGACTGGGGGGAGAGGGTCCTACAATGAGCAGTTCTTC. Amino acids: CASSPPTGGRGSYNEQFF.

The V call is TRBV6-5, the J call TRBJ1-2, with D unclear. The CDR3 spans 12 residues. Trimming removed 0 bases from V and 9 bases from J, with 8 bases in between. The germline CDR1 and CDR2 sequences are MNHEY and SVGAGI. CDR3 sequence (DNA): TGTGCCAGCAGTTACTCTACGGAGAGCTACACCTTC. This translates into CASSYSTESYTF.

This clone has just one count. The V and J genes are TRBV6-5 and TRBJ2-3; D call uncertain. The CDR3 has 15 residues. Germline CDR1 MNHEY, CDR2 SVGAGI. V lost 2 bases and J 0 bases, leaving 9 bases between the germline ends. CDR3 in amino acids: CASSYGQPSTDTQYF. The DNA of the CDR3 is TGTGCCAGCAGTTACGGGCAGCCTAGCACAGATACGCAGTATTTT.

The chain combines TRBV24-1 with TRBJ1-1; D is uncertain. The CDR3 totals 13 residues. V was cut by 3 bases and J by 3 bases, with 7 bases left in between. In germline, CDR1 is KGHDR, CDR2 SFDVKD. The CDR3, as DNA: TGTGCCACCAGTGATAAACAGTACACTGAAGCTTTCTTT. Translated, it gives CATSDKQYTEAFF.

The chain combines TRBV7-9 with TRBJ2-5, with D unclear. The CDR3 loop spans 11 amino acids. Germline V gene sequence: CDR1 SEHNR, CDR2 FQNEAQ (reference sequence). Trimming pared 5 bases from V and 5 bases from J, leaving 6 bases between. The CDR3 spells CASSTWETQYF. Written as DNA, the CDR3 is TGTGCCAGCAGCACTTGGGAGACCCAGTACTTC.

The V gene is TRBV4-1, the J gene TRBJ2-1; the match to TRBD2 covers 11 bases. V trimming: 6 bases; J trimming: 8 bases; junction bases outside the gene matches: 9. Per germline, CDR1 MGHRA and CDR2 YSYEKL. The CDR3 spans 15 residues. The CDR3 spells CASRRYELAGDEQFF. In DNA form, the CDR3 reads TGCGCCAGCAGACGCTATGAACTAGCGGGAGATGAGCAGTTCTTC.

This clone has only one observation. The chain couples TRBV5-1 to TRBJ1-3; weak D call: TRBD1 (6 bases). Trimming took 3 bases from V and 0 from J, leaving 16 bases between them. This CDR3 has 17 amino acids. In germline, CDR1 is SGHRS, CDR2 YFSETQ. CDR3 region: CASSSTFQGHSGNTIYF. The CDR3 DNA reads TGCGCCAGCAGCTCGACTTTTCAGGGACACTCTGGAAACACCATATATTTT. The complete variable domain, with remaining parts taken from reference TRBV5-1 and TRBJ1-3, reads KAGVTQTPRYLIKTRGQQVTLSCSPISGHRSVSWYQQTPGQGLQFLFEYFSETQRNKGNFPGRFSGRQFSNSRSEMNVSTLELGDSALYLCASSSTFQGHSGNTIYFGEGSWLTVV.

This sequence joins TRBV28 and TRBJ2-7; D is unresolved. V was cut by 6 bases and J by 4 bases, with 7 bases left in between. The CDR3 is 11 amino acids. CDR1 is MDHEN, CDR2 SYDVKM, per germline. The CDR3 loop is CASSDTYEQYF. The CDR3 DNA reads TGTGCCAGCAGCGACACATACGAGCAGTACTTC.

The chain joins TRBV28 to TRBJ2-7; D might be TRBD1 (6 bases). Germline V CDR1 and CDR2: MDHEN, SYDVKM. V was clipped by 3 bases and J by 3 bases, with 9 bases between them. This CDR3 has 13 residues. The chain's CDR3 is CASSLDRDYEQYF. DNA of the CDR3: TGTGCCAGCAGTTTGGACAGAGACTACGAGCAGTACTTC.

This clone was seen a single time. This sequence joins TRBV6-5 and TRBJ1-1; 9 nucleotides line up with TRBD1. This CDR3 is 13 amino acids long. Germline loops: CDR1 MNHEY, CDR2 SVGAGI. V shed 4 bases and J 5 bases; nucleotides not matched to a gene: 2. This chain's CDR3 is CASSSGQGTEAFF. The CDR3 bases are TGTGCCAGCAGTTCTGGACAGGGGACTGAAGCTTTCTTT.

The chain has TRBV24-1 and TRBJ2-1; TRBD2 agrees at 8 bases. Looked up from germline, CDR1 is KGHDR and CDR2 is SFDVKD. After removal of 5 bases from V and 1 base from J, the junction contained 6 bases not matched to a gene. The CDR3 loop spans 16 amino acids. The CDR3 DNA sequence: TGTGCCACCAGTGGCATGACGGGAGGGTCCTACAATGAGCAGTTCTTC. Its protein is CATSGMTGGSYNEQFF.

The gene calls are TRBV6-5 and TRBJ2-1, with D perhaps TRBD1 (7 bases). The ends were cut back, 4 bases at V and 6 bases at J, with 13 bases in the middle. The germline V gene encodes CDR1 MNHEY and CDR2 SVGAGI. The CDR3 runs to 14 residues. The CDR3 DNA is TGTGCCAGCAGTTCCCAGGGGGGATTCAATGAGCAGTTCTTC. It encodes CASSSQGGFNEQFF.

The V and J genes are TRBV28 and TRBJ2-1; 11 bases agree with TRBD1. The V and J ends lost 11 bases and 0 bases, in that order; junction bases with no gene match: 12. Per the germline V gene, CDR1 is MDHEN and CDR2 is SYDVKM. The CDR3 runs to 17 residues. CDR3 loop: CAARDRGARSSYNEQFF. The CDR3 DNA sequence: TGTGCCGCCCGGGACAGGGGGGCCAGAAGCTCCTACAATGAGCAGTTCTTC. Variable domain in full (rest from reference TRBV28 and TRBJ2-1): DVKVTQSSRYLVKRTGEKVFLECVQDMDHENMFWYRQDPGLGLRLIYFSYDVKMKEKGDIPEGYSVSREKKERFSLILESASTNQTSMYLCAARDRGARSSYNEQFFGPGTRLTVL.

The V and J genes are TRBV6-5 and TRBJ2-7; weak D call: TRBD2 (6 bases). Between the trimmed V and J ends, which lost 3 bases and 0 bases, there was a span of 12 bases. Germline CDR1 reads MNHEY; CDR2 reads SVGAGI. The CDR3 length is 15 residues. In nucleotides, the CDR3 is TGTGCCAGCAGTTATAGGGGTAGCGGCTCCTACGAGCAGTACTTC. Protein: CASSYRGSGSYEQYF.